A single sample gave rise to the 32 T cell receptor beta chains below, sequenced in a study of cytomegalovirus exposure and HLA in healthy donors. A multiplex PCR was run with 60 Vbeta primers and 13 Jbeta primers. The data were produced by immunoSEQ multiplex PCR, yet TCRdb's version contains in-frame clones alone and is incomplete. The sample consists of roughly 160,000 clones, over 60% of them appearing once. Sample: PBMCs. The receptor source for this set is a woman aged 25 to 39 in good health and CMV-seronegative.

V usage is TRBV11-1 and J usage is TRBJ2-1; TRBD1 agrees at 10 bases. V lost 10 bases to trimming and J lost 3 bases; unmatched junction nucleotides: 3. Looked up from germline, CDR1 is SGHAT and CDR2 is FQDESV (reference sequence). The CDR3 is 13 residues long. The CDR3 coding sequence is TGTGCCACCGGGACAGGGGACTACAATGAGCAGTTCTTC. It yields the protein CATGTGDYNEQFF.

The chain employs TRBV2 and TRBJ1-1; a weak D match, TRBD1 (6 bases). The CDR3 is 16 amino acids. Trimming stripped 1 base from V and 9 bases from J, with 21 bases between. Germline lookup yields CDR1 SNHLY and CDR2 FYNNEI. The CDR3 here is CASSEGVGGGSVKAFF. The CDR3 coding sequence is TGTGCCAGCAGTGAAGGGGTTGGTGGGGGCTCGGTGAAAGCTTTCTTT.

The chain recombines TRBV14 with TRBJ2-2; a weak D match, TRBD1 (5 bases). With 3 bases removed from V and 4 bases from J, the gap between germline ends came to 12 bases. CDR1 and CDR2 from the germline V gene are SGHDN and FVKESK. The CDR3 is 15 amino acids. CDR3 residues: CASSHSDRFTGELFF. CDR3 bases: TGTGCCAGCAGCCATTCAGACAGATTCACCGGGGAGCTGTTTTTT. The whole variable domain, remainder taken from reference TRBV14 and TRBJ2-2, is EAGVTQFPSHSVIEKGQTVTLRCDPISGHDNLYWYRRVMGKEIKFLLHFVKESKQDESGMPNNRFLAERTGGTYSTLKVQPAELEDSGVYFCASSHSDRFTGELFFGEGSRLTVL.

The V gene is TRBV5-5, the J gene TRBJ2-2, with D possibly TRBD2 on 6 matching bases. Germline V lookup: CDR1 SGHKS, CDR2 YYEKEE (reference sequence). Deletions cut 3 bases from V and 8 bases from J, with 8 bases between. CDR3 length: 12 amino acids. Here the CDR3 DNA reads TGTGCCAGCAGCTCAGGGACTGGGGAGCTGTTTTTT. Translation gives CASSSGTGELFF.

CDR3 in DNA: TGTGCCAGCGGACAGGGTTGGAATGAAAAACTGTTTTTT. Translating gives CASGQGWNEKLFF. This chain uses TRBV27 with TRBJ1-4; TRBD1 matches 8 bases. The CDR3 is made up of 13 amino acids. J gave up 5 bases and V 8 bases, and 4 bases lay outside the gene matches. The germline CDR1 and CDR2 sequences are MNHEY and SMNVEV (reference sequence). The full variable domain, in which reference TRBV27 and TRBJ1-4 provide the parts outside the CDR3, is EAQVTQNPRYLITVTGKKLTVTCSQNMNHEYMSWYRQDPGLGLRQIYYSMNVEVTDKGDVPEGYKVSRKEKRNFPLILESPSPNQTSLYFCASGQGWNEKLFFGSGTQLSVL.

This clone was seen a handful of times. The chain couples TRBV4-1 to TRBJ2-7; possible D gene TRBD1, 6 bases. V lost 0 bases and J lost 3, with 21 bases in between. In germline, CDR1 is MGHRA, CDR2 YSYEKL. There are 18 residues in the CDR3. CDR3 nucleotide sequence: TGCGCCAGCAGCCAAGAGAGTCTTTCGACAGGAGGTAACTACGAGCAGTACTTC. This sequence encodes CASSQESLSTGGNYEQYF.

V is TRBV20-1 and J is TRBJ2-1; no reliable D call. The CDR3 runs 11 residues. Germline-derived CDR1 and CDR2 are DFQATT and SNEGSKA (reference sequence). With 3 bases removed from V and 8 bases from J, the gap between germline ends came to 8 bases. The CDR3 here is CSASRLHEQFF. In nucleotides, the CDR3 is TGCAGTGCTAGCAGGTTGCATGAGCAGTTCTTC.

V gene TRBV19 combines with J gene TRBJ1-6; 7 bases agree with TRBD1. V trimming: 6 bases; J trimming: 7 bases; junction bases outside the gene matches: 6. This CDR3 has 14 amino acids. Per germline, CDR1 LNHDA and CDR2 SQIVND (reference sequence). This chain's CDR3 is CASSDRDRNSPLHF. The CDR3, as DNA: TGTGCCAGTAGCGACCGGGACAGAAATTCACCCCTCCACTTT.

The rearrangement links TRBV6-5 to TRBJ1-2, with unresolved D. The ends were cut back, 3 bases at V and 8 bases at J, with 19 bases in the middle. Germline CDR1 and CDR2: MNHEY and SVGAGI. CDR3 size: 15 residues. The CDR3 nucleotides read TGTGCCAGCAGTTATGACTACCGAGGGTGGGGAGGCTACACCTTC. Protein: CASSYDYRGWGGYTF.

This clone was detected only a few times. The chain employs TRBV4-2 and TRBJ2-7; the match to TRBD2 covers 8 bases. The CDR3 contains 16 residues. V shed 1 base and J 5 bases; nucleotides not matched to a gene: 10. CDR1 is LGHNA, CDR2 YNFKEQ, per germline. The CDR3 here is CASSQVPGLVVHEQYF. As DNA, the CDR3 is TGTGCCAGCAGCCAAGTACCGGGACTAGTCGTCCACGAGCAGTACTTC.

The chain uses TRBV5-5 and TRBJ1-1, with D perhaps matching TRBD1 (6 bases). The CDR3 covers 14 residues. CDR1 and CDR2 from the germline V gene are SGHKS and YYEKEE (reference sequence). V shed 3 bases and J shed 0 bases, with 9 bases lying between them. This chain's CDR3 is CASSWDIMNTEAFF. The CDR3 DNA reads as TGTGCCAGCAGCTGGGACATAATGAACACTGAAGCTTTCTTT.

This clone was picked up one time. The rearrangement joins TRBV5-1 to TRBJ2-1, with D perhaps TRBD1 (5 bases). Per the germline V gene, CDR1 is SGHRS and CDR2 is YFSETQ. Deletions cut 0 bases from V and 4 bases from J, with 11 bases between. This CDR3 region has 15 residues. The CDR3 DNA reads TGCGCCAGCAGCTTGGGTCAGGGAATGTACAATGAGCAGTTCTTC. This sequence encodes CASSLGQGMYNEQFF.

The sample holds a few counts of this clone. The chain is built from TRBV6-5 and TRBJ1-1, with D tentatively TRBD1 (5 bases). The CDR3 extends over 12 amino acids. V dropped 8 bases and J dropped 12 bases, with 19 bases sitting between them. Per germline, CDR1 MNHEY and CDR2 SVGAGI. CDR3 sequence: CASSPGGLDTFF. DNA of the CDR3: TGTGCCAGCTCGCCAGGCGGCCTGGACACTTTCTTT.

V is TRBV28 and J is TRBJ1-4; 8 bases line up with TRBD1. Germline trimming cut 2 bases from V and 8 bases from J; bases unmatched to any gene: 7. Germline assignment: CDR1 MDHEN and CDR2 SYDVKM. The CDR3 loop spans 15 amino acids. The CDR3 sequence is CASSLHRGLSEKLFF. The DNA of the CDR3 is TGTGCCAGCAGTTTACACAGGGGGTTATCAGAAAAACTGTTTTTT.

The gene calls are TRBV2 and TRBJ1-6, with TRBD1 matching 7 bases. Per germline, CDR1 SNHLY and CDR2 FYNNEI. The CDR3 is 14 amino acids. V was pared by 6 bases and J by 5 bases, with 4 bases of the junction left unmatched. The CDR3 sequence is CASRTGINNSPLHF. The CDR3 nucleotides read TGTGCCAGCAGGACAGGGATCAATAATTCACCCCTCCACTTT. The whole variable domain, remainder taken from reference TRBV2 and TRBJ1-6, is EPEVTQTPSHQVTQMGQEVILRCVPISNHLYFYWYRQILGQKVEFLVSFYNNEISEKSEIFDDQFSVERPDGSNFTLKIRSTKLEDSAMYFCASRTGINNSPLHFGNGTRLTVT.

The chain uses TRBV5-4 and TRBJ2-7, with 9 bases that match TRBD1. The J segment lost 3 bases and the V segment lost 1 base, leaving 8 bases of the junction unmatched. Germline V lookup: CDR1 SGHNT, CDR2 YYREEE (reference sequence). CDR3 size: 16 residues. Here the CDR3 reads CASSLRVGQGVYEQYF. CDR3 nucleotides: TGTGCCAGCAGCTTGAGGGTGGGACAGGGAGTCTACGAGCAGTACTTC.

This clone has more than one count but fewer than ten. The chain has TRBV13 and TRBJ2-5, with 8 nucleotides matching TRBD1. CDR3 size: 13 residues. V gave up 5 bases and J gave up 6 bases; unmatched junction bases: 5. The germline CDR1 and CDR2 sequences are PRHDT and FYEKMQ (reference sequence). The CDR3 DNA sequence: TGTGCCAGCAGCGCCGGACAGGGTCAGACCCAGTACTTC. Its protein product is CASSAGQGQTQYF.

The chain's CDR3 is CASSGGGAGTEAFF. CDR3 bases: TGCGCCAGCAGCGGAGGGGGCGCGGGCACTGAAGCTTTCTTT. The chain joins TRBV5-1 to TRBJ1-1, with 7 bases lining up with TRBD1. The CDR3 covers 14 residues. Trimming cost V 4 bases and J 4 bases; bases outside gene matches: 7. Per the germline V gene, CDR1 is SGHRS and CDR2 is YFSETQ.

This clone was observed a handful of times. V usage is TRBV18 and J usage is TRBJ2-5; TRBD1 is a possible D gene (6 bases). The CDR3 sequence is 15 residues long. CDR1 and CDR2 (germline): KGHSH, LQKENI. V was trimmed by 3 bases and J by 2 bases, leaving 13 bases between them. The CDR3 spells CASSPEQGPQETQYF. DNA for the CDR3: TGTGCCAGCTCACCTGAACAGGGACCTCAAGAGACCCAGTACTTC.

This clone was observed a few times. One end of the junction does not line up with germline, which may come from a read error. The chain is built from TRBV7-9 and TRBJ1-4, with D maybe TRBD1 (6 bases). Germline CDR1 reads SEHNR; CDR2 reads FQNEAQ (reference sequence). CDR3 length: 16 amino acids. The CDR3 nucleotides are TGTTCCAGCAGCCACAGGGTCAGGTCGTCGAATGAAAAACTGTTTTTT. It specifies CSSSHRVRSSNEKLFF.

The CDR3 bases are TGTGCCAGCAGAACGGACAGGGGAGAGACCCAGTACTTC. Protein product: CASRTDRGETQYF. The chain combines TRBV5-4 with TRBJ2-5; 9 bases align to TRBD1. The CDR3 extends over 13 amino acids. CDR1 and CDR2 (germline): SGHNT, YYREEE (reference sequence). The trim removed 5 bases at V and 4 bases at J, leaving 3 bases unmatched.

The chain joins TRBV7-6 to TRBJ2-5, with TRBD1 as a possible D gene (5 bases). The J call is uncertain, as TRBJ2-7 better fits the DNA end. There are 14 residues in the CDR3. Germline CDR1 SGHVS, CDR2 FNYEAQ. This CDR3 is CASSRQSESYEQYF. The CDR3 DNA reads TGTGCCAGCAGCAGACAGAGTGAATCCTACGAGCAGTACTTC.

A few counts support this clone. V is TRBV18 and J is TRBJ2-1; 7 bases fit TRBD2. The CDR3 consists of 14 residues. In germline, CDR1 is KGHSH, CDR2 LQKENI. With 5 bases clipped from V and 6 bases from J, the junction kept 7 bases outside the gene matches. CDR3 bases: TGTGCCAGCTCAACCGGACTAGACGCCAATGAGCAGTTCTTC. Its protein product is CASSTGLDANEQFF.

CDR3 loop: CASSEQLHDEQFF. In DNA form, the CDR3 reads TGTGCCAGCAGTGAACAGCTTCACGATGAGCAGTTCTTC. The chain recombines TRBV28 with TRBJ2-1; D uncertain. Trimming took 5 bases from V and 8 from J, leaving 13 bases between them. CDR3 length: 13 residues. Germline V gives CDR1 MDHEN, CDR2 SYDVKM.

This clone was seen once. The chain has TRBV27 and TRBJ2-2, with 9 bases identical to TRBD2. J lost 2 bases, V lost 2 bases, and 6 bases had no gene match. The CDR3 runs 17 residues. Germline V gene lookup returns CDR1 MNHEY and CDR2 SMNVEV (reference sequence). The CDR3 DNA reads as TGTGCCAGCAGTTTACTGGGCGGGGGGGCAAACACCGGGGAGCTGTTTTTT. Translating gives CASSLLGGGANTGELFF.

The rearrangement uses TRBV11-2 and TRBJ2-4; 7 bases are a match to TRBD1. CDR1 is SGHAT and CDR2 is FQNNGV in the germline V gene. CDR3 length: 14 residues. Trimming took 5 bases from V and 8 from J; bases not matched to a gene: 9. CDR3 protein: CASSEYTGVYIQYF. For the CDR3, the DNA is TGTGCCAGCAGCGAATACACAGGGGTTTACATTCAGTACTTC.

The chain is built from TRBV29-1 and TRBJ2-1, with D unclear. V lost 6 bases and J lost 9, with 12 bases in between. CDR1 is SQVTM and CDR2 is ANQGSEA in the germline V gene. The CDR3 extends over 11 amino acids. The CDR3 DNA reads TGCAGCGTGAAACAACCGGGTGAGCAGTTCTTC. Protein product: CSVKQPGEQFF.

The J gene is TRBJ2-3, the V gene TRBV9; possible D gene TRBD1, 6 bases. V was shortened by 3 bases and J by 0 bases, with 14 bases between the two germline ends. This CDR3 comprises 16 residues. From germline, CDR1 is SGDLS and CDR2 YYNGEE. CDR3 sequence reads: CASSARGRSSTDTQYF. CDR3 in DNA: TGTGCCAGCAGCGCCAGGGGCCGAAGTAGCACAGATACGCAGTATTTT. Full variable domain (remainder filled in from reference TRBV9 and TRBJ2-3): DSGVTQTPKHLITATGQRVTLRCSPRSGDLSVYWYQQSLDQGLQFLIQYYNGEERAKGNILERFSAQQFPDLHSELNLSSLELGDSALYFCASSARGRSSTDTQYFGPGTRLTVL.

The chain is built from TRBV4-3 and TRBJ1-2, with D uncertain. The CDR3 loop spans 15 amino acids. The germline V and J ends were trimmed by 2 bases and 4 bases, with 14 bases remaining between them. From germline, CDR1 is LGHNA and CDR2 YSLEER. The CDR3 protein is CASSQSRGASYGYTF. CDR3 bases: TGCGCCAGCAGCCAAAGCCGGGGTGCTAGCTATGGCTACACCTTC.

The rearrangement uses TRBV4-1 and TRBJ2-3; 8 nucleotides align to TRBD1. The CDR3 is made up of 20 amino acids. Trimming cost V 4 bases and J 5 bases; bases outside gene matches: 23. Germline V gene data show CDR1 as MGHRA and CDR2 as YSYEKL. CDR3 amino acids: CASSLRQWSRDRNLGDTQYF. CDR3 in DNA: TGCGCCAGCAGCCTACGACAGTGGTCCCGGGACAGGAACTTAGGAGATACGCAGTATTTT.

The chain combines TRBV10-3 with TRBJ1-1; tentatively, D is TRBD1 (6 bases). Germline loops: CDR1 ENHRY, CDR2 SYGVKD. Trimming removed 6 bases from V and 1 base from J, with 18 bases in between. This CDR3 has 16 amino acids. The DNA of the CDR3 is TGTGCCATCAGACCGACCCAAGACAGGACGAACACTGAAGCTTTCTTT. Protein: CAIRPTQDRTNTEAFF.

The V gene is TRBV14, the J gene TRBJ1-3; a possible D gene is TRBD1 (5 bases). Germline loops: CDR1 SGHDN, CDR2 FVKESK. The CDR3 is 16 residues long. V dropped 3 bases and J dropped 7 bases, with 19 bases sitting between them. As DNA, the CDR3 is TGTGCCAGCAGCCATCTTTTCGGACAATCGTCCAACACCATATATTTT. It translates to CASSHLFGQSSNTIYF.